This TCR beta chain emerged from a study of shared clonotypes between healthy human individuals. Study summary: Donors consisted of two women and a few men between 18 and 49. Study-wide results and caveats: Sampling was confined to blood; repertoires within tissues likely differ.

Naive CD8 cells comprised CD45RO-negative, CCR7-positively selected cells, excluding terminally differentiated effector memory CD45RA+ cells. Researchers ran the assay at a deep level. In the original processing: Filtering differed, since immunoSEQ gave only junction sequences and no quality scores. Here immunoSEQ multiplex PCR was the method, and the copy in TCRdb shows in-frame clones only, minus some. Clonal size and the V and J genes are those of that table, whereas D and trimming came from the DNA. The profile shows around 1.9 million clones, just over 90% of them singletons. The J segment lost 5 bases and the V segment lost 3 bases, leaving 8 bases of the junction unmatched. This CDR3 has 15 residues. Germline CDR1 reads SGDLS; CDR2 reads YYNGEE. Points on this clone: Antigen specificity is unknown.

V usage is TRBV9 and J usage is TRBJ1-2, with TRBD1 matching over 9 bases. The sequence was obtained from a man aged 18 to 30 in good health. Some clones in this sample may be carry-over from other donors' samples. Sequenced input: naive CD8+ T cells from PBMCs. DNA for the CDR3: TGTGCCAGCAGCGATCGGACAGGGGCGTGGTATGGCTACACCTTC. It encodes CASSDRTGAWYGYTF. The whole variable domain, remainder taken from reference TRBV9 and TRBJ1-2, is DSGVTQTPKHLITATGQRVTLRCSPRSGDLSVYWYQQSLDQGLQFLIQYYNGEERAKGNILERFSAQQFPDLHSELNLSSLELGDSALYFCASSDRTGAWYGYTFGSGTRLTVV.